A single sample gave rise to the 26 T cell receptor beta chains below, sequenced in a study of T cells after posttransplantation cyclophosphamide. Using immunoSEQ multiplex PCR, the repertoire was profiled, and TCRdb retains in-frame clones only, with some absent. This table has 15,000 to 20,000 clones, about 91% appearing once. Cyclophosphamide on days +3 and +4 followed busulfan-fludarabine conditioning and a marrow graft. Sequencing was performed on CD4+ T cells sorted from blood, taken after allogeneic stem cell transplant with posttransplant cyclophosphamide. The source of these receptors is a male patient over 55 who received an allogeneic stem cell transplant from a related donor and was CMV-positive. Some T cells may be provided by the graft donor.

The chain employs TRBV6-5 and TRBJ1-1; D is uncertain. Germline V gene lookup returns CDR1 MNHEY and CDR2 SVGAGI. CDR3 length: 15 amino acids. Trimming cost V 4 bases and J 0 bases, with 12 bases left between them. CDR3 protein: CASSSEGSLNTEAFF. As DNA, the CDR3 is TGTGCCAGCAGTTCGGAGGGCAGCTTGAACACTGAAGCTTTCTTT.

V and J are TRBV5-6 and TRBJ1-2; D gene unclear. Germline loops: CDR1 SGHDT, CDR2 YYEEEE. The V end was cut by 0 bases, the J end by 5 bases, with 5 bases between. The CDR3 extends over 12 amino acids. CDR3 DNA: TGTGCCAGCAGCTTGGCGGAGTATGGCTACACCTTC. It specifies CASSLAEYGYTF. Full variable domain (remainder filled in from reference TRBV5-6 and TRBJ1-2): DAGVTQSPTHLIKTRGQQVTLRCSPKSGHDTVSWYQQALGQGPQFIFQYYEEEERQRGNFPDRFSGHQFPNYSSELNVNALLLGDSALYLCASSLAEYGYTFGSGTRLTVV.

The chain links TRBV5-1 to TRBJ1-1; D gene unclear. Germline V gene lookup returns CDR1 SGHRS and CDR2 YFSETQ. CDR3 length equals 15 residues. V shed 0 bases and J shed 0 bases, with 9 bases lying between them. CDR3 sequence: CASSLVTGMNTEAFF. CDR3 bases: TGCGCCAGCAGCTTGGTTACGGGGATGAACACTGAAGCTTTCTTT.

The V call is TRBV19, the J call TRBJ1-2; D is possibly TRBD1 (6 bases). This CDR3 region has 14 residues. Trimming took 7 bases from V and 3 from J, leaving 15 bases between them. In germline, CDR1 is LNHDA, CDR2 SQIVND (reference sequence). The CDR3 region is CASKHSQGYYGYTF. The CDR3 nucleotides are TGTGCCAGTAAACACTCACAGGGATACTATGGCTACACCTTC.

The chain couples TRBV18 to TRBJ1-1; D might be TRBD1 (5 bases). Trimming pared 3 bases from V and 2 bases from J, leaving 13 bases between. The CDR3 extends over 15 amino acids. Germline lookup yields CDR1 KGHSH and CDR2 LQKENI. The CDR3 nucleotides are TGTGCCAGCTCACCTATCGTCCAGGGTAACACTGAAGCTTTCTTT. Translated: CASSPIVQGNTEAFF.

The CDR3 spells CASSPSTLAGGHGEQFF. The CDR3 DNA sequence: TGTGCCAGCTCACCCTCGACACTAGCGGGGGGGCACGGTGAGCAGTTCTTC. The chain uses TRBV18 and TRBJ2-1, with TRBD2 matching over 13 bases. Germline V lookup: CDR1 KGHSH, CDR2 LQKENI. V lost 3 bases to trimming and J lost 9 bases; unmatched junction nucleotides: 11. CDR3 length: 17 amino acids. Full variable domain (rest looked up from reference TRBV18 and TRBJ2-1): NAGVMQNPRHLVRRRGQEARLRCSPMKGHSHVYWYRQLPEEGLKFMVYLQKENIIDESGMPKERFSAEFPKEGPSILRIQQVVRGDSAAYFCASSPSTLAGGHGEQFFGPGTRLTVL.

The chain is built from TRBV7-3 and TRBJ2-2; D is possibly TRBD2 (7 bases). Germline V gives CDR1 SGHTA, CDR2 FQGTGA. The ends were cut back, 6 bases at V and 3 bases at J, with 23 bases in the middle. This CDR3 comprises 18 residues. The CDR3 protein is CASSNVGGGRTHTGELFF. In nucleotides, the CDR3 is TGTGCCAGCAGTAATGTAGGGGGGGGCCGGACCCACACCGGGGAGCTGTTTTTT.

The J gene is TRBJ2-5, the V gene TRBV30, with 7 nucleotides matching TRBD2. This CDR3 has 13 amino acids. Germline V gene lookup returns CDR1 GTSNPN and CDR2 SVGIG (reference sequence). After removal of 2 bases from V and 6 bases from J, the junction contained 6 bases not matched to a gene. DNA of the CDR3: TGTGCCTGGAGTCCCGGGGGGTGGAAGACCCAGTACTTC. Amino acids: CAWSPGGWKTQYF.

The DNA of the CDR3 is TGTGCCAGCAGTAAACTACAGGGGACGAACACTGAAGCTTTCTTT. It codes for CASSKLQGTNTEAFF. The V gene is TRBV6-5, the J gene TRBJ1-1; 7 bases are a match to TRBD1. Looked up from germline, CDR1 is MNHEY and CDR2 is SVGAGI. The CDR3 sequence is 15 residues long. Trimming at V came to 5 bases and at J to 1 base, leaving 7 bases not matched to a gene.

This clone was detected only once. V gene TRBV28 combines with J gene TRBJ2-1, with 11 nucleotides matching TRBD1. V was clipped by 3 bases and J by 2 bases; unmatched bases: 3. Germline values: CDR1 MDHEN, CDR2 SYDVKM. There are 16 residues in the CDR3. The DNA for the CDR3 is TGTGCCAGCAGTTTGTGGACAGGGGGCACCTACAATGAGCAGTTCTTC. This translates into CASSLWTGGTYNEQFF.

The CDR3 DNA reads as TGTGCCAGCAGCCAAGCGGGACTAGCGGGGACCACAGATACGCAGTATTTT. Residues: CASSQAGLAGTTDTQYF. V is TRBV4-2 and J is TRBJ2-3, with 13 bases that match TRBD2. Germline CDR1 LGHNA, CDR2 YNFKEQ. Trimming took 1 base from V and 2 from J; bases not matched to a gene: 3. The CDR3 is made up of 17 amino acids.

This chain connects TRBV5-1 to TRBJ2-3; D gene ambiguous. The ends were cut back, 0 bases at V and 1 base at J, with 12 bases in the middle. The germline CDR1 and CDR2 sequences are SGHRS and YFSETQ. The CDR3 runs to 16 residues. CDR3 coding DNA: TGCGCCAGCAGCTTGGGTTGGGCCTCTGGCACAGATACGCAGTATTTT. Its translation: CASSLGWASGTDTQYF.

This chain's CDR3 is CASSQEGGVGNQPQHF. The CDR3, as DNA: TGTGCCAGCAGCCAAGAGGGGGGGGTCGGCAATCAGCCCCAGCATTTT. J is TRBJ1-5 and V is TRBV7-9, with D possibly matching TRBD1 (6 bases). V lost 5 bases, J lost 2 bases, and 16 bases lay in between. CDR3 length: 16 residues. Germline CDR1 reads SEHNR; CDR2 reads FQNEAQ (reference sequence).

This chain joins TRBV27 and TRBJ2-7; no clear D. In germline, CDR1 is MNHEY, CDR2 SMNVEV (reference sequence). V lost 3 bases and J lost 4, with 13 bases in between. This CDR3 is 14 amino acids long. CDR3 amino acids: CASSLRQVGYEQYF. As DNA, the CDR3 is TGTGCCAGCAGTTTGCGCCAGGTGGGTTACGAGCAGTACTTC.

The CDR3 sequence: CASSTTGGLNQPQHF. The DNA of the CDR3 is TGTGCCAGTAGTACGACAGGGGGACTCAATCAGCCCCAGCATTTT. The chain combines TRBV19 with TRBJ1-5, with 9 bases that match TRBD1. V gave up 4 bases and J gave up 3 bases; unmatched junction bases: 4. The CDR3 extends over 15 amino acids. Germline V gene data show CDR1 as LNHDA and CDR2 as SQIVND (reference sequence).

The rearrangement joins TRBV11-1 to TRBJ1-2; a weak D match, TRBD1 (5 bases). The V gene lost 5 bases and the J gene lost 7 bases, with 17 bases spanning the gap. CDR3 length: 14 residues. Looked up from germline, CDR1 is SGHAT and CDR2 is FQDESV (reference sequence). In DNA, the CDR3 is TGTGCCAGCAGCCCTGACAGCGCTTTCGGTGGCTACACCTTC. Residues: CASSPDSAFGGYTF. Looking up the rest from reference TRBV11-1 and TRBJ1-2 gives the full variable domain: EAEVAQSPRYKITEKSQAVAFWCDPISGHATLYWYRQILGQGPELLVQFQDESVVDDSQLPKDRFSAERLKGVDSTLKIQPAELGDSAMYLCASSPDSAFGGYTFGSGTRLTVV.

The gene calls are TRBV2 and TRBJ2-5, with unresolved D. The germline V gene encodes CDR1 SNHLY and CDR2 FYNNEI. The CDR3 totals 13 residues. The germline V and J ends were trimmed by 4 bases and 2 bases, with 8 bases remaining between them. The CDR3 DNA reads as TGTGCCAGCAGTGTCTACGGTCAAGAGACCCAGTACTTC. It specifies CASSVYGQETQYF.

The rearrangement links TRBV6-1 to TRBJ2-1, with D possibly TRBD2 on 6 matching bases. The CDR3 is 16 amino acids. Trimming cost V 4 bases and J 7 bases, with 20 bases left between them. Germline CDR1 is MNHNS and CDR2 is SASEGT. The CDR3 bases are TGTGCCAGCAGTGTGGGAGTGGGACTGGACTTGAATGAGCAGTTCTTC. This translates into CASSVGVGLDLNEQFF.

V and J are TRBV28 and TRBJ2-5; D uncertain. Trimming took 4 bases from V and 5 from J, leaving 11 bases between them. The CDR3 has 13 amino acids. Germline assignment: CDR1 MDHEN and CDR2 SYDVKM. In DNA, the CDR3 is TGTGCCAGCAGTTCACTACCCCGGGAGACCCAGTACTTC. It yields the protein CASSSLPRETQYF. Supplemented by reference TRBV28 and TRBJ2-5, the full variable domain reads DVKVTQSSRYLVKRTGEKVFLECVQDMDHENMFWYRQDPGLGLRLIYFSYDVKMKEKGDIPEGYSVSREKKERFSLILESASTNQTSMYLCASSSLPRETQYFGPGTRLLVL.

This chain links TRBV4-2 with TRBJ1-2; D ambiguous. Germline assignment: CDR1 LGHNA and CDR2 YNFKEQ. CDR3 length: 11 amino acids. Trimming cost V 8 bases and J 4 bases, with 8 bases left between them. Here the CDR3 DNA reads TGTGCCAGCCGCGCAGGCTATGGCTACACCTTC. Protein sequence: CASRAGYGYTF.

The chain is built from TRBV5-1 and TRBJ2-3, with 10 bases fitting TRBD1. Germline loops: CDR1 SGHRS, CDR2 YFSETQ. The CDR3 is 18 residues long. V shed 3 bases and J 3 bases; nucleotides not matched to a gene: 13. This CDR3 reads CASSSVRQGAMGTDTQYF. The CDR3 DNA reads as TGCGCCAGCAGCTCCGTACGACAGGGGGCGATGGGGACAGATACGCAGTATTTT.

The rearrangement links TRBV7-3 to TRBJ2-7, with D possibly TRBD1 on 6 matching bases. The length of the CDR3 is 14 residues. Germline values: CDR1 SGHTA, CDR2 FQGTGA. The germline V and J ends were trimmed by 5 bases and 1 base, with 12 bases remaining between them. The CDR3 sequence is CASSEYRDSYEQYF. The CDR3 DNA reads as TGTGCCAGCAGCGAATACAGGGATTCCTACGAGCAGTACTTC.

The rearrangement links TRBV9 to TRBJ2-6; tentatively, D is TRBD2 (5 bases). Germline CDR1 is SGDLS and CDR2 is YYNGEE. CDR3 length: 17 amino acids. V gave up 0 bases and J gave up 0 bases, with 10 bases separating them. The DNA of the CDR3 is TGTGCCAGCAGCGTAGGGACTCCTATCTCTGGGGCCAACGTCCTGACTTTC. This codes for CASSVGTPISGANVLTF.

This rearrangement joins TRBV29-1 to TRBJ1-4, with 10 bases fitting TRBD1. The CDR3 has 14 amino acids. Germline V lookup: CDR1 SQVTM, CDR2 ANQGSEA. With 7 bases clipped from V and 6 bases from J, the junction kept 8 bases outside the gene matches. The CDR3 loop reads CSAAQGTGDEKLFF. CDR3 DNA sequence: TGCAGCGCTGCCCAGGGGACAGGGGATGAAAAACTGTTTTTT.

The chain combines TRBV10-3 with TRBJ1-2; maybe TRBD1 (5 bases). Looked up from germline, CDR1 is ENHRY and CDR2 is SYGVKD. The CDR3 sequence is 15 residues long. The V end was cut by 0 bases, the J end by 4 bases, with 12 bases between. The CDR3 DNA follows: TGTGCCATCAGTGAGTCTGAAGGGGTGGGCTATGGCTACACCTTC. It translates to CAISESEGVGYGYTF.

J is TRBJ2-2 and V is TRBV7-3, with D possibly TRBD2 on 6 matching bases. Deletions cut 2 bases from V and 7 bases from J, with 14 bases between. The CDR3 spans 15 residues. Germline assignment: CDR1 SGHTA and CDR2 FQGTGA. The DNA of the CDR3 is TGTGCCAGCAGCTTAGGGGACTGGCAGGTCGGGGAGCTGTTTTTT. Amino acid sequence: CASSLGDWQVGELFF.